Shown below are 19 T cell receptor beta chains from a single sample sequenced in a study of shared clonotypes between healthy human individuals (TCRdb year 2020). For the CD8 naive samples, CD45RO-negative cells were positively selected for CCR7, yielding a CD45RA+CCR7+ population from which TemRA cells were excluded. Libraries were made using the immunoSEQ multiplex PCR assay. The table was pulled from immuneACCESS by TCRdb, which kept in-frame rearrangements only. Such tables lose some clones; where checked, under half of the loss comes from unresolved V genes, and the rest has no known cause. This sample comprises about 2.2 million clones, around 93% of them detected only once. The ten largest make up over 1.5% of the sample. The specimen was naive CD8+ T cells from PBMCs. The cell subset or site label corresponds to: CD45RA+CCR7+. These receptors all come from a man in his late teens or twenties in good health. Some clones in this sample may be carry-over from other donors' samples.

The gene calls are TRBV4-1 and TRBJ1-1; D is uncertain. Germline V gives CDR1 MGHRA, CDR2 YSYEKL. The ends were cut back, 1 base at V and 6 bases at J, with 15 bases in the middle. The CDR3 has 15 amino acids. CDR3: CASSQGPGVDPEAFF. The DNA for the CDR3 is TGCGCCAGCAGCCAAGGACCGGGTGTAGATCCTGAAGCTTTCTTT.

This chain links TRBV15 with TRBJ1-5; D unclear. CDR1 is LNHNV and CDR2 is YYDKDF in the germline V gene (reference sequence). The V end was cut by 4 bases, the J end by 0 bases, with 10 bases between. The CDR3 consists of 15 residues. The CDR3 coding sequence is TGTGCCACCAGCATTGACACCGTTAGCAATCAGCCCCAGCATTTT. Residues: CATSIDTVSNQPQHF.

The chain is built from TRBV15 and TRBJ2-5, with TRBD2 matching 7 bases. The germline V gene has CDR1 LNHNV and CDR2 YYDKDF (reference sequence). CDR3 length: 17 amino acids. V dropped 1 base and J dropped 0; count of bases not matched to a gene: 8. CDR3 bases: TGTGCCACCAGCAGAGCCTTGTGGCTAGCGGACCAAGAGACCCAGTACTTC. The encoded protein is CATSRALWLADQETQYF.

Of note for this clone: Other nucleotide sequences from this sample produce the same CDR3. CDR3 region: CASSLSRTGELFF. The CDR3 DNA reads as TGTGCCAGCAGTTTATCCCGAACCGGGGAGCTGTTTTTT. This chain connects TRBV27 to TRBJ2-2; D is uncertain. The V gene lost 0 bases and the J gene lost 5 bases, with 4 bases spanning the gap. The CDR3 is 13 residues long. Germline V gene data show CDR1 as MNHEY and CDR2 as SMNVEV (reference sequence).

This clone was counted a single time. V usage is TRBV15 and J usage is TRBJ1-4; D gene ambiguous. This CDR3 is built from 16 residues. Germline CDR1 reads LNHNV; CDR2 reads YYDKDF (reference sequence). V was shortened by 0 bases and J by 6 bases, with 14 bases between the two germline ends. CDR3 region: CATSRDRRFPDEKLFF. CDR3 DNA sequence: TGTGCCACCAGCAGAGATCGCAGGTTTCCGGATGAAAAACTGTTTTTT. Using reference TRBV15 and TRBJ1-4 for the parts outside the CDR3, the full variable domain is DAMVIQNPRYQVTQFGKPVTLSCSQTLNHNVMYWYQQKSSQAPKLLFHYYDKDFNNEADTPDNFQSRRPNTSFCFLDIRSPGLGDTAMYLCATSRDRRFPDEKLFFGSGTQLSVL.

CDR3 in DNA: TGTGCCATCAGGGAAAGAGGGAACACTGAAGCTTTCTTT. Protein sequence: CAIRERGNTEAFF. The chain couples TRBV10-3 to TRBJ1-1; D uncertain. V lost 6 bases and J lost 1, with 9 bases in between. This CDR3 has 13 amino acids. Germline V gene lookup returns CDR1 ENHRY and CDR2 SYGVKD.

With regard to this clone: Other DNA sequences from this sample encode an identical CDR3 as well. The chain joins TRBV27 to TRBJ2-7; 7 nucleotides match TRBD1. The germline gives CDR1 MNHEY, CDR2 SMNVEV (reference sequence). CDR3 length: 14 amino acids. Losses at the gene ends were 2 bases for V and 2 bases for J; bases not matched to a gene: 3. The CDR3 nucleotides are TGTGCCAGCAGTTTAAGGGGACAGACCTACGAGCAGTACTTC. Residues: CASSLRGQTYEQYF.

For this clone: This specimen includes other DNA sequences encoding the same CDR3. The rearrangement uses TRBV7-2 and TRBJ2-7, with D possibly called TRBD1 or TRBD2 (5 bases each). CDR1 is SGHTA and CDR2 is FQGNSA in the germline V gene. CDR3 length: 11 amino acids. Trimming pared 3 bases from V and 7 bases from J, leaving 7 bases between. CDR3 protein: CASSLRGEQYF. The CDR3 DNA reads as TGTGCCAGCAGCTTGAGGGGAGAGCAGTACTTC.

The chain carries TRBV27 and TRBJ2-3; 10 nucleotides match TRBD2. CDR3 size: 17 residues. V lost 5 bases, J lost 1 base, and 9 bases stayed unmatched. Germline CDR1 reads MNHEY; CDR2 reads SMNVEV (reference sequence). As DNA, the CDR3 is TGTGCCAGCAGTAGGCTAGCGGGGGCGGGCGGCACAGATACGCAGTATTTT. It is translated as CASSRLAGAGGTDTQYF.

J is TRBJ1-3 and V is TRBV14, with TRBD1 as a possible D gene (5 bases). Germline lookup yields CDR1 SGHDN and CDR2 FVKESK. The CDR3 has 16 residues. V lost 0 bases, J lost 0 bases, and 9 bases lay in between. The CDR3 DNA follows: TGTGCCAGCAGCCAAGATTATAGGGGCTCTGGAAACACCATATATTTT. Translation: CASSQDYRGSGNTIYF.

Remarks on this clone: This may arise from a read error, as a much more abundant clone is one base away. V gene TRBV7-9 combines with J gene TRBJ1-1, with TRBD1 matching 11 bases. Unmatched junction bases numbered 1, after V lost 0 bases and J lost 4 bases. The V gene's germline CDR1 is SEHNR and CDR2 FQNEAQ (reference sequence). The CDR3 spans 15 residues. DNA of the CDR3: TGTGCCAGCAGCTTAGCGGGGACAGGGGGCACTGAAGCTTTCTTT. This gives the protein CASSLAGTGGTEAFF.

This chain links TRBV10-1 with TRBJ1-1, with 7 positions matching TRBD1. The CDR3 sequence is 17 residues long. Germline CDR1 WNHNN, CDR2 SYGVQD (reference sequence). Trimming took 8 bases from V and 5 from J; bases not matched to a gene: 20. CDR3 sequence (DNA): TGCGCCAGCTTACCCCAGGGGGGGTTGGTGTTGGAGACTGAAGCTTTCTTT. Protein sequence: CASLPQGGLVLETEAFF.

The CDR3 loop reads CASSLTRREGQFF. In nucleotides, the CDR3 is TGTGCCAGCAGTTTAACGAGGCGGGAGGGCCAGTTCTTC. V and J are TRBV27 and TRBJ2-1, with 9 positions matching TRBD2. J gave up 13 bases and V 2 bases, and 6 bases lay outside the gene matches. Per the germline V gene, CDR1 is MNHEY and CDR2 is SMNVEV (reference sequence). The CDR3 loop spans 13 amino acids.

The V and J genes are TRBV19 and TRBJ2-1, with 14 bases aligning to TRBD2. CDR3 length: 20 residues. Germline CDR1 reads LNHDA; CDR2 reads SQIVND (reference sequence). Trimming removed 9 bases from V and 0 bases from J; junction bases left unmatched: 16. CDR3 residues: CASLDSGLAGGPSSYNEQFF. CDR3 DNA sequence: TGTGCCAGCCTAGATTCCGGACTAGCGGGAGGCCCGAGCTCCTACAATGAGCAGTTCTTC.

V usage is TRBV7-9 and J usage is TRBJ1-1; possible D gene TRBD1, 5 bases. Germline V gene data show CDR1 as SEHNR and CDR2 as FQNEAQ (reference sequence). V lost 4 bases and J 6 bases, leaving 9 bases between the germline ends. The CDR3 is made up of 12 amino acids. CDR3 nucleotide sequence: TGTGCCAGCAGCTCCCCGGGGGCTGAAGCTTTCTTT. Protein product: CASSSPGAEAFF.

V and J are TRBV11-2 and TRBJ2-3; the D is unclear. The CDR3 runs to 12 residues. CDR1 is SGHAT and CDR2 is FQNNGV in the germline V gene. V gave up 5 bases and J gave up 5 bases, with 8 bases separating them. The CDR3 DNA sequence: TGTGCCAGCAGCGGAACGGGAGATACGCAGTATTTT. Protein product: CASSGTGDTQYF.

In its sample, this clone was seen once. V is TRBV7-9 and J is TRBJ2-3, with TRBD2 matching over 8 bases. Germline V CDR1 and CDR2: SEHNR, FQNEAQ (reference sequence). The CDR3 consists of 16 residues. The J segment lost 1 base and the V segment lost 4 bases, leaving 7 bases of the junction unmatched. The CDR3 here is CASSSHQTSGTDTQYF. CDR3 sequence (DNA): TGTGCCAGCAGCTCGCACCAGACTAGCGGCACAGATACGCAGTATTTT.

The V and J genes are TRBV27 and TRBJ1-1, with D maybe TRBD1 (5 bases). Trimming removed 7 bases from V and 5 bases from J, with 14 bases in between. Germline V lookup: CDR1 MNHEY, CDR2 SMNVEV (reference sequence). The CDR3 is made up of 13 amino acids. The CDR3, as DNA: TGTGCCAGCAATGGGTGGGGGGGGACTGAAGCTTTCTTT. This sequence encodes CASNGWGGTEAFF.

V usage is TRBV7-2 and J usage is TRBJ1-2; D gene unclear. V gave up 4 bases and J gave up 3 bases, with 12 bases separating them. Germline loops: CDR1 SGHTA, CDR2 FQGNSA. The CDR3 contains 14 residues. The CDR3 sequence is CASSSLRRDYGYTF. In DNA form, the CDR3 reads TGTGCCAGCAGCTCCCTGCGGCGGGACTATGGCTACACCTTC.